The T cell receptor (beta chain) under discussion was sequenced for a study of cytomegalovirus exposure and HLA in healthy donors. From germline, CDR1 is SGDLS and CDR2 YYNGEE. CDR3 size: 15 residues. The V end was cut by 0 bases, the J end by 0 bases, with 9 bases between. The study ran its PCR with 60 Vbeta and 13 Jbeta primers. TCRdb's copy holds only in-frame clones and misses some; the assay was immunoSEQ multiplex PCR. This repertoire includes around 50,000 clones. The sequence was obtained from a woman in her 50s in good health and CMV-seropositive. The sequencing sample was made of PBMCs. J is TRBJ1-2 and V is TRBV9; D gene unclear. The CDR3 is CASSVAEGSNYGYTF. The CDR3 nucleotides are TGTGCCAGCAGCGTAGCTGAGGGTTCTAACTATGGCTACACCTTC.